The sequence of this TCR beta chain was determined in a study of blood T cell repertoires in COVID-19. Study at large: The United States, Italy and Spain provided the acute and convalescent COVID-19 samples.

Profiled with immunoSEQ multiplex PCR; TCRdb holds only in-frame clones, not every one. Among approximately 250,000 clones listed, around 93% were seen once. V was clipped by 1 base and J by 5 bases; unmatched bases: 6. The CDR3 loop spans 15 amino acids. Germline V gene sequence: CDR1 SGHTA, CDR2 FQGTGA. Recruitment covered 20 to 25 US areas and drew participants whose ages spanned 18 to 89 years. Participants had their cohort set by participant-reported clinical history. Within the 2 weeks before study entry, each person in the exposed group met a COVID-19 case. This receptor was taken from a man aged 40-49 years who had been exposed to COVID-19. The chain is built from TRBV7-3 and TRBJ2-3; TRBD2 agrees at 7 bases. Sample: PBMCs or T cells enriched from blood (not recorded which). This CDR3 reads CASSLSQTGGDTQYF. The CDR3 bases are TGTGCCAGCAGCTTAAGTCAAACGGGAGGAGATACGCAGTATTTT.